Given below is one T cell receptor beta chain in context. The germline V gene encodes CDR1 DFQATT and CDR2 SNEGSKA (reference sequence). Trimming left V 6 bases short and J 4 bases short, with 1 base between. This CDR3 has 10 amino acids. This sample is part of a study of blood T cells in healthy people across ages. Next came a second PCR, run for about 7 to 12 cycles, which used a sample-barcoded 5' primer along with a J-beta primer mix. Each CDR3 protein is one row after TCRdb ran MiXCR on the 5' RACE reads. This table holds 600,000 to 1,000,000 distinct CDR3 sequences, 20% to 25% found once. The sample was also linked to a second study, of T cells of mothers and their children.

The specimen was blood. This receptor was obtained from a boy aged 5-17 years in good health. The chain uses TRBV20-1 and TRBJ2-6; D is ambiguous. The CDR3 DNA is TGCAGTGCAGGGGCCAACGTCCTGACTTTC. Translated: CSAGANVLTF.